This note documents a single T cell receptor (beta chain) sequence. The data stem from a study of OX40 agonist ivuxolimab in advanced cancers. Looking at the study overall: In three patients, partial responses were observed, one with hepatocellular carcinoma and two with cutaneous melanoma.

This CDR3 is 16 amino acids long. V was pared by 3 bases and J by 0 bases, with 12 bases between. Germline-derived CDR1 and CDR2 are LNHNV and YYDKDF (reference sequence). TCRdb keeps only in-frame clones here, not all; method: immunoSEQ multiplex PCR. The sample yields 50,000 to 70,000 clones, around 93% seen once. The chain carries TRBV15 and TRBJ1-3, with D possibly TRBD1 on 5 matching bases. Source: CD4+ or CD8+ T cells sorted from blood, taken in a trial of the OX40 agonist ivuxolimab. This sequence originates from an adult with an advanced solid tumor such as melanoma, head and neck, liver or kidney cancer. CDR3 coding DNA: TGTGCCACCAGCAGGCCCGACAGTTTCTCTGGAAACACCATATATTTT. It specifies CATSRPDSFSGNTIYF.